The next 5 T cell receptor beta chains were all read from a single sample in a study of T cell changes during pregnancy in multiple sclerosis. The table came from immunoSEQ multiplex PCR; TCRdb's copy has only in-frame clones and leaves some out. The table has 25,000 to 35,000 clones, around 92% seen once; the top ten hold 4.8%. The input for sequencing was peripheral blood, taken in the first trimester of pregnancy. The receptors were sampled from a female donor in good health, enrolled as a control in a pregnancy study.

This chain connects TRBV6-5 to TRBJ1-6; 9 bases are shared with TRBD1. J gave up 10 bases and V 4 bases, and 11 bases lay outside the gene matches. This CDR3 is built from 16 residues. Germline loops: CDR1 MNHEY, CDR2 SVGAGI. In DNA form, the CDR3 reads TGTGCCAGCAGTTCCCCCACGACAGGGGGGGGGTCACCCCTCCACTTT. Encoded protein: CASSSPTTGGGSPLHF.

In this sample, this clone turned up a few times. The chain uses TRBV5-4 and TRBJ1-1; D remains ambiguous. This CDR3 is 17 amino acids long. Germline V gene sequence: CDR1 SGHNT, CDR2 YYREEE (reference sequence). The germline V and J ends were trimmed by 0 bases and 0 bases, with 15 bases remaining between them. CDR3: CASSLESGSRMNTEAFF. The CDR3 nucleotides read TGTGCCAGCAGCTTGGAATCAGGCAGCCGCATGAACACTGAAGCTTTCTTT.

This chain links TRBV7-9 with TRBJ1-3; a possible D gene is TRBD1 (6 bases). Germline CDR1 reads SEHNR; CDR2 reads FQNEAQ (reference sequence). V lost 3 bases and J 6 bases, leaving 12 bases between the germline ends. The CDR3 is made up of 14 amino acids. The CDR3 reads CASSLDSILNTIYF. As DNA, the CDR3 is TGTGCCAGCAGCTTGGACAGCATTTTAAACACCATATATTTT.

This sequence joins TRBV2 and TRBJ2-3; D gene uncertain. From germline, CDR1 is SNHLY and CDR2 FYNNEI. Between the trimmed V and J ends, which lost 6 bases and 3 bases, there was a span of 13 bases. This CDR3 comprises 14 residues. CDR3 DNA sequence: TGTGCCAGCAGCTTCTGGAGTGGGACAGATACGCAGTATTTT. This gives the protein CASSFWSGTDTQYF.

This chain connects TRBV2 to TRBJ2-5, with 7 positions matching TRBD2. Germline CDR1 SNHLY, CDR2 FYNNEI. The CDR3 spans 13 residues. V shed 8 bases, J shed 5 bases, and the junction held 8 bases outside the gene matches. The CDR3 bases are TGTGCCAGCGACGACATCGGGGGGGAGACCCAGTACTTC. Protein product: CASDDIGGETQYF.